This TCR beta chain appears in the sequencing data of a study of blood T cell repertoires in COVID-19. Study-level background: Acute and convalescent COVID-19 specimens originated in the United States, Italy and Spain. Nucleic acid was either cDNA or gDNA, and it came from T cells, B-cell-depleted T cells, or PBMCs.

Methods used by the authors: Reference gene primer amplification in the assay estimated nucleated cell counts. Profiled with immunoSEQ multiplex PCR; TCRdb holds only in-frame clones, not every one. D and trimming come from the DNA, and the V and J calls and clone size come from that table. The top ten clones hold about 15% of a sample with tens of thousands of clones, roughly 86% of them seen once. The CDR3 loop spans 12 amino acids. Germline-derived CDR1 and CDR2 are SNHLY and FYNNEI. Trimming cost V 3 bases and J 4 bases, with 4 bases left between them. The material sequenced was peripheral blood. The rearrangement joins TRBV2 to TRBJ2-1; D gene unclear. The receptor was derived from a human donor in a cohort sampled during active COVID-19. CDR3 region: CASSDRYNEQFF. CDR3 DNA: TGTGCCAGCAGTGACAGGTACAATGAGCAGTTCTTC.